This T cell receptor (beta chain) appears in the sequencing data of a study of regulatory T cells in long-lasting Graves disease. Study-wide results and limits: Among samples with persistent disease, TRBV28, TRBJ1-2 and TRBJ2-5 were favored.

In building TCR beta libraries, iRepertoire HTBI primers were used together with Arm-PCR of CDR3 regions. TCRdb re-analysed the multiplex PCR reads in MiXCR, keeping a single row per CDR3 protein. The sample carries about 330,000 distinct CDR3 sequences, 15% to 20% recorded once. The V gene's germline CDR1 is MNHEY and CDR2 SMNVEV (reference sequence). The CDR3 runs to 14 residues. Trimming stripped 8 bases from V and 0 bases from J, with 13 bases between. The time point here: newly diagnosed GD, antithyroid drugs for less than 3 months. Generation of the TCR library employed RNA extracted from PBMCs. In regard to this clonotype: The antigen is unknown.

This same sample was also part of a study on T cells in Graves' hyperthyroidism and ophthalmopathy. That report adds: Carried out on the TCR CDR3, a first-round RT-PCR used the HTBI primer set.

This clonotype was obtained from a young woman with Graves disease. The rearrangement links TRBV27 to TRBJ1-1, with TRBD1 as a possible D gene (5 bases). Sequences were derived from peripheral blood mononuclear cells (PBMCs), sampled at new diagnosis, from a patient treated with antithyroid drugs. The CDR3 bases are TGTGCCAGCGGTTCAGGGATTTTGAACACTGAAGCTTTCTTT. The encoded protein is CASGSGILNTEAFF.